Listed here is a single T cell receptor beta chain. The target antigen is unknown. This sample is part of a study of blood T cells in healthy people across ages. Overall study findings and caveats: Researchers report that TCR beta diversity correlated strongly with naive T cell percentage. Across the age range, TCR beta diversity per million T cells fell in a roughly linear way. Among long-lived donors, naive CD4+ cells were more numerous and diversity higher than in aged donors.

The CDR3 has 19 amino acids. Trimming cost V 0 bases and J 2 bases; bases outside gene matches: 12. Per germline, CDR1 LNHNV and CDR2 YYDKDF (reference sequence). Through a sample-barcoded 5' primer and a J-beta primer mix, a second PCR was run for about 6 to 12 cycles. At least 2.5 million CDR3-containing paired-end reads were obtained per sample. Each CDR3 protein is one row after TCRdb ran MiXCR on the 5' RACE reads. The sample consists of 1.5 million to 2 million distinct CDR3 sequences, about 50% of them appearing once. The sequence was collected from a woman aged 35 to 49 in good health. Sequencing was performed on blood. This chain links TRBV15 with TRBJ2-5, with 10 bases aligning to TRBD1. The CDR3, as DNA: TGTGCCACCAGCAGAGATTTGTTACTGGGACAGGGGTTTCAAGAGACCCAGTACTTC. This gives the protein CATSRDLLLGQGFQETQYF.